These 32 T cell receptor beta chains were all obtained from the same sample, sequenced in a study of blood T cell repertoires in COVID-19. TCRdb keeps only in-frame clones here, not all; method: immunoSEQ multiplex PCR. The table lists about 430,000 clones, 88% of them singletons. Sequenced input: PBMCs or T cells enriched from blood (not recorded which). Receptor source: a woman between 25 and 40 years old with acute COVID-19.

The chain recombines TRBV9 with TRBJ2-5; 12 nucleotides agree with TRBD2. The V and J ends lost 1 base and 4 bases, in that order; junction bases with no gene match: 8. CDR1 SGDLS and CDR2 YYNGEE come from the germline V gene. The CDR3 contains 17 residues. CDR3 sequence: CASSVTSGGFGRETQYF. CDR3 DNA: TGTGCCAGCAGCGTAACTAGCGGGGGGTTTGGGAGAGAGACCCAGTACTTC.

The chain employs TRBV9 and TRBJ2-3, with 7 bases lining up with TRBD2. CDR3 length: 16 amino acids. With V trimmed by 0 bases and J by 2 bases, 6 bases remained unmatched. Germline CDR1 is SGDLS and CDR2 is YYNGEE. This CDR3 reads CASSVGASGYTDTQYF. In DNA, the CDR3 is TGTGCCAGCAGCGTAGGTGCTAGCGGATACACAGATACGCAGTATTTT.

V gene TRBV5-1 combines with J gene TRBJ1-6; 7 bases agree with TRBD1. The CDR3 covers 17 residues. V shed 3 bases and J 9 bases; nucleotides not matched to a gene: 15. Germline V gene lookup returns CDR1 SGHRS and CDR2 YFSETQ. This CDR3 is CASSYNSGQTGVSPLHF. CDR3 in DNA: TGCGCCAGCAGCTACAATTCGGGACAGACCGGGGTTTCACCCCTCCACTTT. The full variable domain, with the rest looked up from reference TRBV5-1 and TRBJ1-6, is KAGVTQTPRYLIKTRGQQVTLSCSPISGHRSVSWYQQTPGQGLQFLFEYFSETQRNKGNFPGRFSGRQFSNSRSEMNVSTLELGDSALYLCASSYNSGQTGVSPLHFGNGTRLTVT.

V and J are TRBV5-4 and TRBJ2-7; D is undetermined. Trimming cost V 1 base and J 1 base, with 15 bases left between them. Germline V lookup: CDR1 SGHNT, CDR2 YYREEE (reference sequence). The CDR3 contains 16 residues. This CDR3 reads CASSLYLGFKSYEQYF. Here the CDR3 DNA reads TGTGCCAGCAGCTTGTATCTCGGGTTCAAATCCTACGAGCAGTACTTC.

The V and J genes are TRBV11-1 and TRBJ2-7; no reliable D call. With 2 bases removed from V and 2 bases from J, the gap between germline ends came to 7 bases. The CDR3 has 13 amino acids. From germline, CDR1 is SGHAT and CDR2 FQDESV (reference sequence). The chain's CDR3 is CASSLRQAYEQYF. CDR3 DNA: TGTGCCAGCAGCTTACGTCAGGCCTACGAGCAGTACTTC.

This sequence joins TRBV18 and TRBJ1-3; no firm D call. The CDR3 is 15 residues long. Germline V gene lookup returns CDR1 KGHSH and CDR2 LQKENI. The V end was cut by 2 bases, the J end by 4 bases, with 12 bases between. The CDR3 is CASSPAGGPGNTIYF. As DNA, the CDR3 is TGTGCCAGCTCACCAGCAGGAGGCCCCGGAAACACCATATATTTT.

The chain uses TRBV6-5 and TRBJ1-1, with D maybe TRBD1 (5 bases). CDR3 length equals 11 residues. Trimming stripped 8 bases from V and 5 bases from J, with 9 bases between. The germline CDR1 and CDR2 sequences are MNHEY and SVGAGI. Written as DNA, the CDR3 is TGTGCCAGCGGCAGGGAAACTGAAGCTTTCTTT. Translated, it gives CASGRETEAFF.

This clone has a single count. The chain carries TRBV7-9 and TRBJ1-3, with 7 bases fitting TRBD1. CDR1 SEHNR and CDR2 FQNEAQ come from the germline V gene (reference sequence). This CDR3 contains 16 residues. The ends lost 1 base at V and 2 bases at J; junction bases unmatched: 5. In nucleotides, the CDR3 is TGTGCCAGCAGCTTAGGCGGCAGGGGGGCTGGAAACACCATATATTTT. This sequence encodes CASSLGGRGAGNTIYF.

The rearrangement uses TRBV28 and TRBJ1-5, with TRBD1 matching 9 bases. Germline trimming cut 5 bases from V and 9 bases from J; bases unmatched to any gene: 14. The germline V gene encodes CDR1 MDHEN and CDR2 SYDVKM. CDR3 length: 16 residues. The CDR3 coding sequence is TGTGCCAGCAGTATAACCGGGACAGGGAGGGGCCGGCCCCAGCATTTT. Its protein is CASSITGTGRGRPQHF.

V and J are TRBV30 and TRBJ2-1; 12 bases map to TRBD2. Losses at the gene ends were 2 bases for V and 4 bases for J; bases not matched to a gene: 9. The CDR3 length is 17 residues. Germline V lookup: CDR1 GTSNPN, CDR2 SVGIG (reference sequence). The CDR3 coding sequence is TGTGCCTGGAGTTCTCCCCGACTAGCGGGGGTTTACAATGAGCAGTTCTTC. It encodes CAWSSPRLAGVYNEQFF. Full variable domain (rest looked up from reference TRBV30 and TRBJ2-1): SQTIHQWPATLVQPVGSPLSLECTVEGTSNPNLYWYRQAAGRGLQLLFYSVGIGQISSEVPQNLSASRPQDRQFILSSKKLLLSDSGFYLCAWSSPRLAGVYNEQFFGPGTRLTVL.

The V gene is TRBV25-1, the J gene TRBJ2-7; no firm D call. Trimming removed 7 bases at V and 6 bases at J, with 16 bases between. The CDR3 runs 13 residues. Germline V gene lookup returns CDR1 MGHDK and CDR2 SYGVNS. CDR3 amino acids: CASNAPQSIEQYF. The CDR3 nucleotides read TGTGCCAGCAATGCGCCACAGTCTATCGAGCAGTACTTC.

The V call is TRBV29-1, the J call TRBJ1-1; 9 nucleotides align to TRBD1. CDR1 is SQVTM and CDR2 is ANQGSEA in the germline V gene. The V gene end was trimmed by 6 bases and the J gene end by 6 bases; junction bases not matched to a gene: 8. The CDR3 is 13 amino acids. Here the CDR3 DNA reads TGCAGCGTCTTGGACAGGGGTTCCGCTGAAGCTTTCTTT. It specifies CSVLDRGSAEAFF.

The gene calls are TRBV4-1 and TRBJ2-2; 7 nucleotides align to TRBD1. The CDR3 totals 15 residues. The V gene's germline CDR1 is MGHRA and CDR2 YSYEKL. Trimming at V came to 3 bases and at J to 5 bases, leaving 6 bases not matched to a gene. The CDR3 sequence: CASSHPDRTTGELFF. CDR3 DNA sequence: TGCGCCAGCAGCCACCCGGACAGGACGACCGGGGAGCTGTTTTTT.

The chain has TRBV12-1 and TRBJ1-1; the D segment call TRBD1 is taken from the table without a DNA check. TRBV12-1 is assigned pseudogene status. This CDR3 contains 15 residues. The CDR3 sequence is CASSAYRGKNTEAFF. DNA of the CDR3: TGTGCCAGCAGCGCGTACAGGGGGAAGAACACTGAAGCTTTCTTT.

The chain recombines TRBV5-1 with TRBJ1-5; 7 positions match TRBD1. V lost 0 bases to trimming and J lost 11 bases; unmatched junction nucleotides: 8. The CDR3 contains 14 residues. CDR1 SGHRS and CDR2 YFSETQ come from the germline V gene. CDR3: CASSLGGDRGTQHF. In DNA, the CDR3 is TGCGCCAGCAGCTTGGGGGGGGACAGAGGAACCCAGCATTTT. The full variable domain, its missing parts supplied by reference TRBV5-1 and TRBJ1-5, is KAGVTQTPRYLIKTRGQQVTLSCSPISGHRSVSWYQQTPGQGLQFLFEYFSETQRNKGNFPGRFSGRQFSNSRSEMNVSTLELGDSALYLCASSLGGDRGTQHFGDGTRLSIL.

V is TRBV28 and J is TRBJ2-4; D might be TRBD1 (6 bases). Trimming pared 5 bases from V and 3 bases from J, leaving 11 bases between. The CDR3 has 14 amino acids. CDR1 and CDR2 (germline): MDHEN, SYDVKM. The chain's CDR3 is CASSTKGVKNIQYF. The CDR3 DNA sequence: TGTGCCAGCAGTACTAAGGGGGTCAAAAACATTCAGTACTTC.

The CDR3: CASSTWTGPNGYTF. In DNA form, the CDR3 reads TGTGCCAGTAGTACCTGGACAGGGCCTAATGGCTACACCTTC. The J gene is TRBJ1-2, the V gene TRBV19; 8 nucleotides agree with TRBD1. The CDR3 is made up of 14 amino acids. The trim removed 4 bases at V and 6 bases at J, leaving 7 bases unmatched. Per germline, CDR1 LNHDA and CDR2 SQIVND (reference sequence).

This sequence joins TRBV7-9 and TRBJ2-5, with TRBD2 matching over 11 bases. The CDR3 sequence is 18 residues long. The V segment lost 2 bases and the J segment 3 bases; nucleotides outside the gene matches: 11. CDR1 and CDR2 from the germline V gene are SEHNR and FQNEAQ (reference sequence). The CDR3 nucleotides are TGTGCCAGCAGCTTACTAGCCCTCGCACTAGCGGGGGAAGAGACCCAGTACTTC. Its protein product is CASSLLALALAGEETQYF.

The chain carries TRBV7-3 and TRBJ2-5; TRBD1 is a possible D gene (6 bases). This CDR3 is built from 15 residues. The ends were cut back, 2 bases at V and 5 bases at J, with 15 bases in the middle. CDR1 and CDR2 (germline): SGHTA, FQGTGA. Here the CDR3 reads CASSLGGHHVETQYF. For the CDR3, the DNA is TGTGCCAGCAGCTTAGGGGGACACCATGTGGAGACCCAGTACTTC.

CDR3: CASRTGLKGYEKLFF. CDR3 sequence (DNA): TGCGCCAGCAGGACAGGCCTTAAGGGCTATGAAAAACTGTTTTTT. V usage is TRBV5-1 and J usage is TRBJ1-4; D may be TRBD1 (6 bases). Germline-derived CDR1 and CDR2 are SGHRS and YFSETQ. The CDR3 length is 15 residues. V lost 5 bases and J lost 6, with 17 bases in between.

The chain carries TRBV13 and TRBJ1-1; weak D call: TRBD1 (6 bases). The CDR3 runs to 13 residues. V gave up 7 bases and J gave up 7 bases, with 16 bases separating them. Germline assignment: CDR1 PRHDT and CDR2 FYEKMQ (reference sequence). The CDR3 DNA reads TGTGCCAGCACCCGAACAGGGCTTCTTGAAGCTTTCTTT. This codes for CASTRTGLLEAFF.

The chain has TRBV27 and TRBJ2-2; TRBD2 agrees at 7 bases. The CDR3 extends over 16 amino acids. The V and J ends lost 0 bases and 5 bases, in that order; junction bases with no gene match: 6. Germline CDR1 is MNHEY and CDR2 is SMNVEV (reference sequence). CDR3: CASSLSTAGRTGELFF. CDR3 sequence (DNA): TGTGCCAGCAGTTTATCGACAGCGGGGCGGACCGGGGAGCTGTTTTTT.

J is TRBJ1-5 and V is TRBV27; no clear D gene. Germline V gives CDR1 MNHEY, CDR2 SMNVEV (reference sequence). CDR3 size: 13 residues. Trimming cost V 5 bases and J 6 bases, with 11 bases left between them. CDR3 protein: CASSRGFAQPQHF. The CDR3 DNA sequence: TGTGCCAGCAGTCGAGGGTTTGCTCAGCCCCAGCATTTT.

The CDR3 loop reads CASSLLGGSGNTIYF. The CDR3 nucleotides read TGTGCCAGCAGCTTATTGGGGGGCTCTGGAAACACCATATATTTT. The chain carries TRBV7-2 and TRBJ1-3; possibly TRBD1 for D (5 bases). The germline V gene has CDR1 SGHTA and CDR2 FQGNSA. Trimming cost V 2 bases and J 0 bases, with 8 bases left between them. The CDR3 totals 15 residues.

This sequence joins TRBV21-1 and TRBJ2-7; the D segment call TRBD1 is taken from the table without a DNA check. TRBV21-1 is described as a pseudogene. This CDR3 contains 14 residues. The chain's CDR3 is CASSVRDTDYEQYF. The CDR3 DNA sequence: TGTGCCAGCAGCGTCCGGGACACAGACTACGAGCAGTACTTC.

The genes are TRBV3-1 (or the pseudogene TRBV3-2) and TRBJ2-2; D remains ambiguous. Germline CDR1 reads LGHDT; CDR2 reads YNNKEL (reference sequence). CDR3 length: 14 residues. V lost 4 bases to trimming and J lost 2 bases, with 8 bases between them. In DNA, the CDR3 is TGTGCCAGCAGCCGTCTAATTAACACCGGGGAGCTGTTTTTT. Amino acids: CASSRLINTGELFF.

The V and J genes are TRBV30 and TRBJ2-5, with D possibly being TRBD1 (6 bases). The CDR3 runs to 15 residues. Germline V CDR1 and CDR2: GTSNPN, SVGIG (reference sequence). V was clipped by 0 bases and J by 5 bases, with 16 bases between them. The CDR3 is CAWSVPAPRGETQYF. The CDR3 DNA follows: TGTGCCTGGAGTGTTCCGGCGCCCAGGGGTGAGACCCAGTACTTC.

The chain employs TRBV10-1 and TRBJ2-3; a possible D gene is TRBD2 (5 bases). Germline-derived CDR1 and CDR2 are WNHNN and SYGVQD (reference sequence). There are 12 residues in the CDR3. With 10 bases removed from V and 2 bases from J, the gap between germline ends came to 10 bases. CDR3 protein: CATSGFTDTQYF. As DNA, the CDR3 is TGCGCCACCTCGGGATTCACAGATACGCAGTATTTT.

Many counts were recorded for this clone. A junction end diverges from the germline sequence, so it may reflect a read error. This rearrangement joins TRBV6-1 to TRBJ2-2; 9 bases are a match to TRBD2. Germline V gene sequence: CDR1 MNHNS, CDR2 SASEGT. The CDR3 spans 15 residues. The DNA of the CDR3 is TGTGCCAGCAGCGAAGCGGGGGGAGCGGCCGGGGAGCTGTTTTTT. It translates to CASSEAGGAAGELFF.

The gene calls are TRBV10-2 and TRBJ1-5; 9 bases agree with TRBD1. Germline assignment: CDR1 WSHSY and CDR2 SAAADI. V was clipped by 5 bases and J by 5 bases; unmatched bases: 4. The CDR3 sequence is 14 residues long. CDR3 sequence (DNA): TGCGCCAGCAGTTTGGACAGGGGCTATCAGCCCCAGCATTTT. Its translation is CASSLDRGYQPQHF.

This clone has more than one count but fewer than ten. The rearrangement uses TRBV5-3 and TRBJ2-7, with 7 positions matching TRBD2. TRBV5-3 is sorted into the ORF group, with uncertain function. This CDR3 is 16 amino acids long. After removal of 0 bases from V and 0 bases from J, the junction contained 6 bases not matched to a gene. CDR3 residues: CARSLVAAGNSYEQYF. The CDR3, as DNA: TGTGCCAGAAGCTTGGTTGCAGCGGGGAACTCCTACGAGCAGTACTTC.

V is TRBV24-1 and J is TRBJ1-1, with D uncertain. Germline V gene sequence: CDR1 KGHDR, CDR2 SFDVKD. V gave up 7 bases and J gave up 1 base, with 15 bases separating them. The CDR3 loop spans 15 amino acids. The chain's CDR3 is CATSPSVPGNTEAFF. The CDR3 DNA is TGTGCCACCAGCCCCTCGGTACCCGGGAACACTGAAGCTTTCTTT.